This TCR beta chain derives from a study of cytomegalovirus exposure and HLA in healthy donors. The primer mix had 60 Vbeta and 13 Jbeta primers. The table came from immunoSEQ multiplex PCR; TCRdb's copy has only in-frame clones and leaves some out. The sample has about 80,000 clones, 62% seen once; the top ten hold approximately 4%. With respect to this clone: The antigen is undetermined.

Overall study results and limits: The study recorded 160 or so TCR beta chains that were cytomegalovirus-associated. Most observed TCR sequences were rare, whereas some public TCRs were detected in many donors. In a later analysis, HLA-C alleles had the fewest associated TCRs, DRB1 alleles the most.

Germline values: CDR1 MNHNS, CDR2 SASEGT. V gave up 2 bases and J gave up 0 bases, with 11 bases separating them. The CDR3 has 16 amino acids. The chain joins TRBV6-1 to TRBJ1-3; a weak D match, TRBD1 (6 bases). Sequenced input: PBMCs. This TCR was sampled from a male donor in good health and CMV-seropositive. This CDR3 reads CASSESQGFSGNTIYF. The CDR3 nucleotides are TGTGCCAGCAGTGAAAGTCAGGGGTTCTCTGGAAACACCATATATTTT.